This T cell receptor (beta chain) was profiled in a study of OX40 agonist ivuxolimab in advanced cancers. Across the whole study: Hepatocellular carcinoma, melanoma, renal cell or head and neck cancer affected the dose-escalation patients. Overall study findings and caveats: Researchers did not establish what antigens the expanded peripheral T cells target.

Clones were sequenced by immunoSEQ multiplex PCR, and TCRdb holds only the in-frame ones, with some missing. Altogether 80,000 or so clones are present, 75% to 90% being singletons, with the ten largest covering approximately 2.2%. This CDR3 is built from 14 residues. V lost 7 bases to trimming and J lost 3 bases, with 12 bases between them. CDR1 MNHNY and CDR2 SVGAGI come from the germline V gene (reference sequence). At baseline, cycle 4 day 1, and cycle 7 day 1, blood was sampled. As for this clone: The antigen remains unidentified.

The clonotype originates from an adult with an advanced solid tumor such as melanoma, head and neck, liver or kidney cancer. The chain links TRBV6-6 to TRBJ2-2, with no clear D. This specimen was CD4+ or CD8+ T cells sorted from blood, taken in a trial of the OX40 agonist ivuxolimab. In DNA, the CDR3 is TGTGCCAGCACCGCGACTGGAGACACCGGGGAGCTGTTTTTT. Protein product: CASTATGDTGELFF.